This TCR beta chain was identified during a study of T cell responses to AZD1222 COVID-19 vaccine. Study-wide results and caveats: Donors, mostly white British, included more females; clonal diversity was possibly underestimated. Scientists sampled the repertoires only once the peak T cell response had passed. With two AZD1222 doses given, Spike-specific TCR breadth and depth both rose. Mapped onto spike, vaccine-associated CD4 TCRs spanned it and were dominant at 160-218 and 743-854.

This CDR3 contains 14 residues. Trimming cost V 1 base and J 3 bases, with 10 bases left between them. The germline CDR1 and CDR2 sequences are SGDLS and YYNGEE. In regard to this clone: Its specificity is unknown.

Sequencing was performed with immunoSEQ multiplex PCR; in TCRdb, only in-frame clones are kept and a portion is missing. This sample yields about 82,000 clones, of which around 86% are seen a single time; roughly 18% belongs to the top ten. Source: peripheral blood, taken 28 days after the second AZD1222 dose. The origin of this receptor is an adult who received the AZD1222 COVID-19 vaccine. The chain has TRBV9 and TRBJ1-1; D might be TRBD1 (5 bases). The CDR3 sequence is CASSVKSGDTEAFF. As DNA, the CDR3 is TGTGCCAGCAGCGTAAAGTCGGGGGACACTGAAGCTTTCTTT. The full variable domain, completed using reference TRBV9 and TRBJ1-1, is DSGVTQTPKHLITATGQRVTLRCSPRSGDLSVYWYQQSLDQGLQFLIQYYNGEERAKGNILERFSAQQFPDLHSELNLSSLELGDSALYFCASSVKSGDTEAFFGQGTRLTVV.